Listed below are T cell receptor beta chains from one sample, sequenced in a study of blood T cell repertoires in COVID-19. Sequencing used immunoSEQ multiplex PCR; TCRdb keeps in-frame clones, though not all of them. Of more than 90,000 clones in the sample, approximately 92% are singletons; the top ten hold more than 5%. The sequenced sample was peripheral blood. The receptors were gathered from a man aged 45-65 years with active COVID-19. Each CDR3 is given with its conserved first and last residue. The order of the fields is D gene, CDR3 length, clone size, J gene, V gene, CDR3 protein, CDR3 DNA. The D gene is left open where the match is weak. Only part of the rows carry a size: once, few, many, or a class if the clone is expanded.

D gene: .
CDR3 length: 14
clone size: few
J gene: TRBJ2-7
V gene: TRBV3-1/TRBV3-2
CDR3 protein: CASSQSGRGYEQYF
CDR3 DNA: TGTGCCAGCAGCCAGTCGGGGAGAGGGTACGAGCAGTACTTC

D gene: TRBD1
CDR3 length: 14
clone size: once
J gene: TRBJ2-3
V gene: TRBV5-1
CDR3 protein: CASRDREVADTQYF
CDR3 DNA: TGCGCCAGTAGGGACAGGGAGGTTGCAGATACGCAGTATTTT

D gene: TRBD1
CDR3 length: 15
clone size: .
J gene: TRBJ2-1
V gene: TRBV5-4
CDR3 protein: CASSSGQGAYNEQFF
CDR3 DNA: TGTGCCAGCAGCAGTGGACAGGGGGCATACAATGAGCAGTTCTTC

D gene: .
CDR3 length: 15
clone size: .
J gene: TRBJ1-2
V gene: TRBV7-3
CDR3 protein: CASSPRPGISDGYTF
CDR3 DNA: TGTGCCAGCAGCCCCCGGCCAGGGATCTCTGATGGCTACACCTTC

D gene: TRBD2
CDR3 length: 16
clone size: .
J gene: TRBJ2-2
V gene: TRBV19
CDR3 protein: CASTLTSGRYTGELFF
CDR3 DNA: TGTGCCAGTACCCTGACTAGCGGGAGGTACACCGGGGAGCTGTTTTTT

D gene: .
CDR3 length: 13
clone size: .
J gene: TRBJ1-4
V gene: TRBV12-3/TRBV12-4
CDR3 protein: CASTGTSGEKLFF
CDR3 DNA: TGTGCCAGCACGGGGACTTCAGGTGAAAAACTGTTTTTT

D gene: TRBD1
CDR3 length: 13
clone size: once
J gene: TRBJ1-2
V gene: TRBV2
CDR3 protein: CASSGTGANGYTF
CDR3 DNA: TGTGCCAGCAGTGGGACAGGGGCGAATGGCTACACCTTC

D gene: .
CDR3 length: 13
clone size: .
J gene: TRBJ1-1
V gene: TRBV5-1
CDR3 protein: CASRYGQDTEAFF
CDR3 DNA: TGCGCCAGCAGGTATGGGCAGGACACTGAAGCTTTCTTT

D gene: .
CDR3 length: 16
clone size: .
J gene: TRBJ2-4
V gene: TRBV2
CDR3 protein: CASSEAGGGSKNIQYF
CDR3 DNA: TGTGCCAGCAGTGAAGCGGGAGGGGGTTCCAAAAACATTCAGTACTTC

D gene: TRBD2
CDR3 length: 15
clone size: .
J gene: TRBJ2-2
V gene: TRBV19
CDR3 protein: CASTSGRGSTGELFF
CDR3 DNA: TGTGCCAGTACTAGCGGGAGAGGAAGCACCGGGGAGCTGTTTTTT

D gene: .
CDR3 length: 12
clone size: .
J gene: TRBJ2-5
V gene: TRBV2
CDR3 protein: CASSENRETQYF
CDR3 DNA: TGTGCCAGCAGTGAAAATCGGGAGACCCAGTACTTC

D gene: TRBD2
CDR3 length: 18
clone size: .
J gene: TRBJ2-7
V gene: TRBV4-2
CDR3 protein: CASSQDWIGTSGTYEQYF
CDR3 DNA: TGTGCCAGCAGCCAAGATTGGATCGGGACTAGCGGGACGTACGAGCAGTACTTC

D gene: .
CDR3 length: 14
clone size: .
J gene: TRBJ1-2
V gene: TRBV10-3
CDR3 protein: CAISLTTVNYGYTF
CDR3 DNA: TGTGCCATCAGCCTGACAACGGTTAACTATGGCTACACCTTC

D gene: .
CDR3 length: 11
clone size: .
J gene: TRBJ2-2
V gene: TRBV6-5
CDR3 protein: CASINGGELFF
CDR3 DNA: TGTGCCAGCATCAACGGGGGGGAGCTGTTTTTT

D gene: TRBD2
CDR3 length: 17
clone size: once
J gene: TRBJ2-3
V gene: TRBV13
CDR3 protein: CASSLGRRLAGADTQYF
CDR3 DNA: TGTGCCAGCAGCTTAGGCCGGAGACTAGCGGGAGCAGATACGCAGTATTTT

D gene: .
CDR3 length: 13
clone size: .
J gene: TRBJ1-2
V gene: TRBV5-4
CDR3 protein: CASSGGGSYGYTF
CDR3 DNA: TGTGCCAGCAGCGGGGGGGGTTCCTATGGCTACACCTTC

D gene: .
CDR3 length: 13
clone size: .
J gene: TRBJ1-1
V gene: TRBV18
CDR3 protein: CASSRTVNTEAFF
CDR3 DNA: TGTGCCAGCTCACGTACGGTGAACACTGAAGCTTTCTTT

D gene: .
CDR3 length: 16
clone size: .
J gene: TRBJ2-1
V gene: TRBV27
CDR3 protein: CASSSPTLVGNNEQFF
CDR3 DNA: TGTGCCAGCAGTTCCCCAACACTAGTGGGAAACAATGAGCAGTTCTTC

D gene: TRBD2
CDR3 length: 16
clone size: .
J gene: TRBJ2-3
V gene: TRBV7-2
CDR3 protein: CASSSVAGSSTDTQYF
CDR3 DNA: TGTGCCAGCAGCTCTGTAGCGGGTTCTAGCACAGATACGCAGTATTTT

D gene: TRBD2
CDR3 length: 15
clone size: .
J gene: TRBJ2-6
V gene: TRBV5-1
CDR3 protein: CASTSGSFGANVLTF
CDR3 DNA: TGCGCCAGCACTAGCGGGAGCTTTGGGGCCAACGTCCTGACTTTC

D gene: TRBD1
CDR3 length: 17
clone size: .
J gene: TRBJ1-1
V gene: TRBV11-2
CDR3 protein: CASSPRDSNMRNTEAFF
CDR3 DNA: TGTGCCAGCAGCCCACGGGACAGCAATATGAGGAACACTGAAGCTTTCTTT

D gene: TRBD2
CDR3 length: 15
clone size: .
J gene: TRBJ2-1
V gene: TRBV7-2
CDR3 protein: CASSPSGSSYNEQFF
CDR3 DNA: TGTGCCAGCAGCCCTAGCGGGAGCTCCTACAATGAGCAGTTCTTC

D gene: .
CDR3 length: 11
clone size: .
J gene: TRBJ2-7
V gene: TRBV6-5
CDR3 protein: CASTTNRVEYF
CDR3 DNA: TGTGCCAGCACCACGAACAGGGTAGAGTACTTC

D gene: .
CDR3 length: 15
clone size: .
J gene: TRBJ1-6
V gene: TRBV28
CDR3 protein: CAINRSQGNNSPLHF
CDR3 DNA: TGTGCCATCAATCGATCCCAGGGAAATAATTCACCCCTCCACTTT

D gene: TRBD1
CDR3 length: 14
clone size: .
J gene: TRBJ1-4
V gene: TRBV27
CDR3 protein: CASRGQGLGEKLFF
CDR3 DNA: TGTGCCAGCAGGGGACAGGGTCTGGGTGAAAAACTGTTTTTT

D gene: TRBD1
CDR3 length: 15
clone size: once
J gene: TRBJ2-1
V gene: TRBV28
CDR3 protein: CASLGQDSSYNEQFF
CDR3 DNA: TGTGCCAGCCTCGGACAGGATAGCTCCTACAATGAGCAGTTCTTC

D gene: TRBD1
CDR3 length: 14
clone size: few
J gene: TRBJ1-1
V gene: TRBV6-2/TRBV6-3
CDR3 protein: CASSPTTGVTEAFF
CDR3 DNA: TGTGCCAGCAGCCCAACTACAGGGGTCACTGAAGCTTTCTTT

D gene: .
CDR3 length: 14
clone size: .
J gene: TRBJ2-2
V gene: TRBV19
CDR3 protein: CASSPPWNTGELFF
CDR3 DNA: TGTGCCAGTAGTCCCCCCTGGAACACCGGGGAGCTGTTTTTT

D gene: TRBD2
CDR3 length: 15
clone size: .
J gene: TRBJ2-5
V gene: TRBV6-5
CDR3 protein: CASSRGAGGQETQYF
CDR3 DNA: TGTGCCAGCAGTCGCGGTGCGGGAGGGCAAGAGACCCAGTACTTC

D gene: .
CDR3 length: 15
clone size: .
J gene: TRBJ2-1
V gene: TRBV18
CDR3 protein: CASSGDWGSYNEQFF
CDR3 DNA: TGTGCCAGCTCCGGGGATTGGGGCTCCTACAATGAGCAGTTCTTC

D gene: TRBD1
CDR3 length: 15
clone size: .
J gene: TRBJ1-2
V gene: TRBV27
CDR3 protein: CASSSRQGANYGYTF
CDR3 DNA: TGTGCCAGCAGTTCTCGACAGGGGGCGAACTATGGCTACACCTTC

D gene: .
CDR3 length: 12
clone size: .
J gene: TRBJ2-7
V gene: TRBV10-2
CDR3 protein: CASSVSKAEQYF
CDR3 DNA: TGCGCCAGCAGTGTTAGCAAGGCCGAGCAGTACTTC

D gene: .
CDR3 length: 16
clone size: .
J gene: TRBJ2-3
V gene: TRBV11-2
CDR3 protein: CASSLAGSGRTDTQYF
CDR3 DNA: TGTGCCAGCAGCTTAGCCGGTAGCGGTCGCACAGATACGCAGTATTTT

D gene: .
CDR3 length: 14
clone size: .
J gene: TRBJ2-2
V gene: TRBV5-4
CDR3 protein: CASSLRLSTGELFF
CDR3 DNA: TGTGCCAGCAGCTTGCGGTTGAGCACCGGGGAGCTGTTTTTT

D gene: .
CDR3 length: 12
clone size: .
J gene: TRBJ2-7
V gene: TRBV3-1/TRBV3-2
CDR3 protein: CASSQGPRSQYF
CDR3 DNA: TGTGCCAGCAGCCAAGGTCCGCGTTCCCAGTACTTC

D gene: TRBD2
CDR3 length: 14
clone size: .
J gene: TRBJ2-2
V gene: TRBV3-1/TRBV3-2
CDR3 protein: CASSRGEGAGELFF
CDR3 DNA: TGTGCCAGCAGCCGCGGGGAGGGTGCTGGGGAGCTGTTTTTT

D gene: TRBD2
CDR3 length: 16
clone size: .
J gene: TRBJ2-1
V gene: TRBV24-1
CDR3 protein: CATSDVGASGMYEQFF
CDR3 DNA: TGTGCCACCAGTGATGTGGGGGCTAGCGGGATGTATGAGCAGTTCTTC

D gene: .
CDR3 length: 15
clone size: .
J gene: TRBJ1-1
V gene: TRBV18
CDR3 protein: CASSPSGHQNTEAFF
CDR3 DNA: TGTGCCAGCTCACCATCGGGACACCAGAACACTGAAGCTTTCTTT

D gene: .
CDR3 length: 14
clone size: .
J gene: TRBJ1-4
V gene: TRBV3-1/TRBV3-2
CDR3 protein: CASSQDFRGGSLFF
CDR3 DNA: TGTGCCAGCAGCCAAGATTTTAGGGGTGGCTCGCTGTTTTTT

D gene: TRBD2
CDR3 length: 15
clone size: once
J gene: TRBJ2-1
V gene: TRBV30
CDR3 protein: CAWTRLAGVVNEQFF
CDR3 DNA: TGTGCCTGGACTAGACTAGCGGGAGTAGTGAATGAGCAGTTCTTC